One sample yielded the 10 T cell receptor beta chains listed below, sequenced in a study of cytomegalovirus exposure and HLA in healthy donors. The PCR was carried out with 60 Vbeta primers and 13 Jbeta primers. Libraries were prepared by immunoSEQ multiplex PCR; TCRdb keeps only in-frame clonotypes and omits some of them. The data show about 200,000 clones, about four fifths seen once. The sequenced sample was PBMCs. The receptors here all came from a boy aged 2 to 10 in good health and CMV-seronegative.

The chain is built from TRBV19 and TRBJ2-2; 13 nucleotides match TRBD2. J gave up 0 bases and V 3 bases, and 13 bases lay outside the gene matches. The germline V gene has CDR1 LNHDA and CDR2 SQIVND (reference sequence). CDR3 size: 21 residues. CDR3 bases: TGTGCCAGTAGTATCGACCGCATACTAGCGGGGGGGCCCCCGAACACCGGGGAGCTGTTTTTT. It is translated as CASSIDRILAGGPPNTGELFF.

The chain recombines TRBV9 with TRBJ2-5, with 8 nucleotides matching TRBD1. The CDR3 consists of 15 residues. Germline V gene sequence: CDR1 SGDLS, CDR2 YYNGEE. V gave up 4 bases and J gave up 5 bases; unmatched junction bases: 10. The CDR3 DNA is TGTGCCAGCAGCACCTCGACAGGGGACCTGGAGACCCAGTACTTC. It is translated as CASSTSTGDLETQYF.

This clone occurred a few times. Other DNA sequences in this specimen translate into the identical CDR3. The chain recombines TRBV7-9 with TRBJ1-1; D is uncertain. Germline loops: CDR1 SEHNR, CDR2 FQNEAQ (reference sequence). CDR3 length equals 13 residues. The V end was cut by 3 bases, the J end by 0 bases, with 5 bases between. CDR3 region: CASSFSVNTEAFF. CDR3 nucleotide sequence: TGTGCCAGCAGCTTCAGCGTGAACACTGAAGCTTTCTTT.

V is TRBV4-1 and J is TRBJ1-1, with D possibly being TRBD1 (5 bases). The CDR3 consists of 12 residues. Germline CDR1 reads MGHRA; CDR2 reads YSYEKL. V shed 4 bases and J shed 9 bases, with 12 bases lying between them. The CDR3 loop is CASSPGGSKAFF. CDR3 coding DNA: TGCGCCAGCAGCCCGGGGGGATCCAAAGCTTTCTTT.

This clone was observed a few times. The chain uses TRBV29-1 and TRBJ2-1; 16 bases are a match to TRBD2. V lost 7 bases and J lost 5; bases outside the gene matches: 5. This CDR3 has 15 amino acids. The germline V gene encodes CDR1 SQVTM and CDR2 ANQGSEA. CDR3 sequence reads: CSGAGTSGGDNEQFF. DNA for the CDR3: TGCAGCGGCGCAGGGACTAGCGGGGGGGACAATGAGCAGTTCTTC.

The chain combines TRBV18 with TRBJ2-3; 8 bases match TRBD1. With 3 bases clipped from V and 4 bases from J, the junction kept 6 bases outside the gene matches. This CDR3 region has 15 residues. Germline CDR1 and CDR2: KGHSH and LQKENI. The CDR3 protein is CASSPDRGASDTQYF. The CDR3 DNA sequence: TGTGCCAGCTCACCCGACAGGGGAGCGTCAGATACGCAGTATTTT.

V gene TRBV7-6 combines with J gene TRBJ2-1; the match to TRBD1 covers 7 bases. V lost 3 bases, J lost 7 bases, and 6 bases stayed unmatched. Germline assignment: CDR1 SGHVS and CDR2 FNYEAQ. CDR3 size: 14 residues. The CDR3 nucleotides read TGTGCCAGCAGCTTCGGACAGGTCTCGAATGAGCAGTTCTTC. Translating gives CASSFGQVSNEQFF.

The gene calls are TRBV5-4 and TRBJ2-2; TRBD2 matches at 7 bases. Per germline, CDR1 SGHNT and CDR2 YYREEE (reference sequence). The CDR3 totals 17 residues. J was trimmed by 2 bases and V by 0 bases; bases with no gene match: 7. CDR3: CASSLDGGFENTGELFF. The CDR3 region has the DNA TGTGCCAGCAGCTTGGACGGGGGGTTTGAAAACACCGGGGAGCTGTTTTTT.

This clone was recorded once. The DNA of the CDR3 is TGTGCCAGTAGTATAGATCTCAGGGCTGGAAACACCATATATTTT. It codes for CASSIDLRAGNTIYF. This chain links TRBV19 with TRBJ1-3; D is perhaps TRBD1 (5 bases). V was pared by 0 bases and J by 2 bases, with 8 bases between. From germline, CDR1 is LNHDA and CDR2 SQIVND (reference sequence). The CDR3 has 15 residues.

The CDR3 loop reads CASSPTRDRLYGYTF. CDR3 in DNA: TGTGCCAGCAGCCCGACACGGGACAGGCTCTATGGCTACACCTTC. This sequence joins TRBV7-2 and TRBJ1-2, with 8 bases identical to TRBD1. The CDR3 has 15 amino acids. Germline V gene lookup returns CDR1 SGHTA and CDR2 FQGNSA. The trim removed 5 bases at V and 4 bases at J, leaving 9 bases unmatched.